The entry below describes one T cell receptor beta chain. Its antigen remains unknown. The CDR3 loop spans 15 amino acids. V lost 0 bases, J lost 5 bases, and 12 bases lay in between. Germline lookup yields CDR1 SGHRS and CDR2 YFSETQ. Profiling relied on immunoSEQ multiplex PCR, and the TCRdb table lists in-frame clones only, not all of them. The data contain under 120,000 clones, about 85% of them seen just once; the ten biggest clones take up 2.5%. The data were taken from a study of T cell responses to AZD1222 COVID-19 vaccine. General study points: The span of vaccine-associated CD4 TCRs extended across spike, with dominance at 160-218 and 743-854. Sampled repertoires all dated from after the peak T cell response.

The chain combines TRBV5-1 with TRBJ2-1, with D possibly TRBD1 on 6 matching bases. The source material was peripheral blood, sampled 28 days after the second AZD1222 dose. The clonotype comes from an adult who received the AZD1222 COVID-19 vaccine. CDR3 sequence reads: CASSLVSGTNNEQFF. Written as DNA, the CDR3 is TGCGCCAGCAGCTTGGTCAGTGGGACAAACAATGAGCAGTTCTTC.